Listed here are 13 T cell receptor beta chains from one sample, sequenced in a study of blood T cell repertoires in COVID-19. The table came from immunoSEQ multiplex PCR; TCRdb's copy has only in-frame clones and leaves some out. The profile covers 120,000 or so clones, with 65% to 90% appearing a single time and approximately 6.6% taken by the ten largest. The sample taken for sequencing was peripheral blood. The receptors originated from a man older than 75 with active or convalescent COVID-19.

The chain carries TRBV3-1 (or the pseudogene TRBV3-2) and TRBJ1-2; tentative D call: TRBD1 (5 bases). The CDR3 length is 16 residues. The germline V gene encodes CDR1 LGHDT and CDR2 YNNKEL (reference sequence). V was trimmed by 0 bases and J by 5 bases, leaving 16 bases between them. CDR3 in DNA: TGTGCCAGCAGCCAAGAACTGCGGGGGGGAAGGTATGGCTACACCTTC. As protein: CASSQELRGGRYGYTF.

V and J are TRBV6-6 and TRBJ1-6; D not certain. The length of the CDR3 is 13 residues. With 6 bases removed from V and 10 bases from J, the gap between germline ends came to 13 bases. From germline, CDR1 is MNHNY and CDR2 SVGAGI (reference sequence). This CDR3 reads CASRSSSGSPLHF. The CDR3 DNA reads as TGTGCCAGCAGATCCAGTTCAGGATCACCCCTCCACTTT.

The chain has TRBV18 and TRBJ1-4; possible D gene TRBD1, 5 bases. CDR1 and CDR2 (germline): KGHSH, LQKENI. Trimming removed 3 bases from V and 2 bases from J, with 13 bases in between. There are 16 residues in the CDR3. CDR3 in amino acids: CASSPTMRQTNEKLFF. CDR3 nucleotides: TGTGCCAGCTCACCGACGATGAGACAGACTAATGAAAAACTGTTTTTT.

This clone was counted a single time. The CDR3 DNA reads as TGTGCCAGCTCACCAGATCGGAGCGAGGCCGGGACAGGGGGTTCCCTCTCTGGAAACACCATATATTTT. Protein sequence: CASSPDRSEAGTGGSLSGNTIYF. The chain is built from TRBV18 and TRBJ1-3, with 11 nucleotides matching TRBD1. This CDR3 is 23 amino acids long. CDR1 and CDR2 from the germline V gene are KGHSH and LQKENI. V gave up 2 bases and J gave up 0 bases; unmatched junction bases: 21.

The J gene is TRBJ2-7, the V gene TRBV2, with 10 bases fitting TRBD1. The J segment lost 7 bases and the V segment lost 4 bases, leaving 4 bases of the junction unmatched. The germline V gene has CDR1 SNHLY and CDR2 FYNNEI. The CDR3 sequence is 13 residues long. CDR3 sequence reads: CASSGQGQGEQYF. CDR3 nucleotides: TGTGCCAGCAGTGGACAGGGACAGGGGGAGCAGTACTTC.

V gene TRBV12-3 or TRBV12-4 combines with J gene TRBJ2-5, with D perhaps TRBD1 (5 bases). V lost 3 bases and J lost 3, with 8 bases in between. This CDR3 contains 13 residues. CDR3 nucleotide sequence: TGTGCCAGCAGTTTGTCACAGGAAGAGACCCAGTACTTC. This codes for CASSLSQEETQYF.

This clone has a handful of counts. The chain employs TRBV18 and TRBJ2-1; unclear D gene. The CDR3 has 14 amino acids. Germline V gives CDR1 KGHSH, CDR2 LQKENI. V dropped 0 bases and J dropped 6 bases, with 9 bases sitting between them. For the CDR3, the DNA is TGTGCCAGCTCACCACCTCTAGACGGCAATGAGCAGTTCTTC. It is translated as CASSPPLDGNEQFF.

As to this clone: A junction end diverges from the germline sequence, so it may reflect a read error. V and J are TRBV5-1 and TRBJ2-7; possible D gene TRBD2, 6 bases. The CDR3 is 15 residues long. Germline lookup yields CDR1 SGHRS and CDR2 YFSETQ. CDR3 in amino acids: CASSLSGTGAGPPHF. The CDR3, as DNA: TGCGCCAGCAGCCTGTCGGGGACTGGTGCTGGGCCTCCGCACTTC. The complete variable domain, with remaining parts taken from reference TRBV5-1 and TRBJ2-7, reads KAGVTQTPRYLIKTRGQQVTLSCSPISGHRSVSWYQQTPGQGLQFLFEYFSETQRNKGNFPGRFSGRQFSNSRSEMNVSTLELGDSALYLCASSLSGTGAGPPHFGPGTRLTVT.

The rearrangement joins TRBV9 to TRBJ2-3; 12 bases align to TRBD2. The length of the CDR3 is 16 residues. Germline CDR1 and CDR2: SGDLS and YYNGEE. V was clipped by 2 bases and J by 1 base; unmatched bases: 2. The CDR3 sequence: CASSVTSGRGTDTQYF. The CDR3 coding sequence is TGTGCCAGCAGCGTGACTAGCGGGAGAGGCACAGATACGCAGTATTTT.

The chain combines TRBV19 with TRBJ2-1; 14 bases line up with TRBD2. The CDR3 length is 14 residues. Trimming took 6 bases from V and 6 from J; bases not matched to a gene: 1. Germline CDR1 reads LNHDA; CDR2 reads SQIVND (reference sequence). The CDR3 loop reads CASRGLAGVNEQFF. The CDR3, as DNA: TGTGCCAGTAGGGGACTAGCGGGGGTCAATGAGCAGTTCTTC.

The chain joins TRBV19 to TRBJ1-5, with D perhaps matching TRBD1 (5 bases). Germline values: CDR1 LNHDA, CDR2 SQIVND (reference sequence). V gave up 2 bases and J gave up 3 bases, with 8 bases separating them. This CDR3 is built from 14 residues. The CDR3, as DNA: TGTGCCAGTAGTATAATAGGGGACAATCAGCCCCAGCATTTT. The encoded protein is CASSIIGDNQPQHF.

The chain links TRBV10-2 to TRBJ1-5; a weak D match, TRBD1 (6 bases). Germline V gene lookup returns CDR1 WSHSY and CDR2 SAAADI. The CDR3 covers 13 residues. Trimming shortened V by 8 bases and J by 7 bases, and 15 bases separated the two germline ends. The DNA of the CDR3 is TGCGCCAGCCGGGGGGGCAGGGCACAGCCCCAGCATTTT. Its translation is CASRGGRAQPQHF.

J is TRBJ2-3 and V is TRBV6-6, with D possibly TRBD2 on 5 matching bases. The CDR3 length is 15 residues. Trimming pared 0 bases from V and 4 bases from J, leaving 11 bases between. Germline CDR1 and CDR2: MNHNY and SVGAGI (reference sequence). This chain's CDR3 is CASSYSSEVPDTQYF. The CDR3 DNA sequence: TGTGCCAGCAGTTACTCTAGCGAGGTTCCAGATACGCAGTATTTT.